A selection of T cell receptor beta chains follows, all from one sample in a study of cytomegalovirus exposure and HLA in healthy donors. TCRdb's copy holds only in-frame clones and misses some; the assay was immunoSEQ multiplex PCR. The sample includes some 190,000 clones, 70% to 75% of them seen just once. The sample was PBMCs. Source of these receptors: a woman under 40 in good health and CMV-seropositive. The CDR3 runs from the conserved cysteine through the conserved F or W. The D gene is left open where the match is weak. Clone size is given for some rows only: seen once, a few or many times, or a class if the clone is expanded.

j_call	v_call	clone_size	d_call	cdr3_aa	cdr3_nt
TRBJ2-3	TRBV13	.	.	CASSPRDSYGTDTQYF	TGTGCCAGCAGCCCCCGGGACTCCTATGGCACAGATACGCAGTATTTT
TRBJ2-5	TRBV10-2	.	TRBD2	CASRGTSGRAVETQYF	TGCGCCAGCAGGGGGACTAGCGGGAGAGCGGTGGAGACCCAGTACTTC
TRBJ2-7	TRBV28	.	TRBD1	CASSVGTVYEQYF	TGTGCCAGCAGTGTAGGGACAGTCTACGAGCAGTACTTC
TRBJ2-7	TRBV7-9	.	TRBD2	CASSWGGASGLTSSYEQYF	TGTGCCAGCAGCTGGGGCGGGGCTAGCGGTCTGACAAGCTCCTACGAGCAGTACTTC
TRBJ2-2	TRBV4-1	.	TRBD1	CASSQDGGQGGTGELFF	TGCGCCAGCAGCCAAGATGGAGGACAGGGAGGCACCGGGGAGCTGTTTTTT
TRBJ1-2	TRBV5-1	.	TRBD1	CASSQGTGDGYTF	TGCGCCAGCAGTCAAGGGACAGGGGACGGCTACACCTTC
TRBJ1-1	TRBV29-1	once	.	CSAYNINTEAFF	TGCAGCGCTTATAACATAAACACTGAAGCTTTCTTT
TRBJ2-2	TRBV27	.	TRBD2	CASSLWTSGALTSGELFF	TGTGCCAGCAGTTTATGGACTAGCGGGGCTTTAACCTCCGGGGAGCTGTTTTTT
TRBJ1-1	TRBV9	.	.	CASSVGTLAFF	TGTGCCAGCAGCGTCGGGACTCTGGCTTTCTTT
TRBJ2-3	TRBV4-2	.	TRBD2	CASSQEGGSEDTQYF	TGTGCCAGCAGCCAAGAGGGCGGGAGCGAAGATACGCAGTATTTT
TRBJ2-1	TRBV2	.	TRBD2	CASSEISFLLAGSDEQFF	TGTGCCAGCAGTGAAATATCGTTTTTGCTAGCGGGAAGTGATGAGCAGTTCTTC
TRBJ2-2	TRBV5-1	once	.	CASSPGLPNTGELFF	TGCGCCAGCAGCCCGGGACTTCCGAACACCGGGGAGCTGTTTTTT